These T cell receptor beta chains were read from a single sample in a study of human T cells and chemical hapten exposure. MiXCR was run by TCRdb on the RACE reads, yielding one entry per CDR3 protein. The sample lists about 90,000 distinct CDR3 sequences; roughly 10% were seen once. The sequenced sample was whole blood, obtained in connection with sensitization to the hapten diphenylcyclopropenone (DPC). These receptors were obtained from a woman aged 30 to 39 with alopecia areata. Some clones in this sample may be carry-over from other donors' samples. The CDR3 runs from the conserved cysteine through the conserved F or W. The D gene is left open where the match is weak. Part of the rows lack a size; the others show once, few, many or a class for expanded clones.

CDR3 protein: CASSPQPYSNQPQHF
CDR3 DNA: TGTGCCAGCAGTCCTCAGCCTTATAGCAATCAGCCCCAGCATTTT
D gene: -
V gene: TRBV28
J gene: TRBJ1-5
clone size: few

CDR3 protein: CASSAARGGRSTDTQYF
CDR3 DNA: TGTGCCAGCAGTGCCGCCAGAGGGGGGCGAAGCACAGATACGCAGTATTTT
D gene: -
V gene: TRBV6-1
J gene: TRBJ2-3
clone size: many

CDR3 protein: CSATDTNSGNTIYF
CDR3 DNA: TGCAGTGCTACCGACACGAACTCTGGAAACACCATATATTTT
D gene: -
V gene: TRBV20-1
J gene: TRBJ1-3
clone size: -

CDR3 protein: CATSDRGGAHNEQFF
CDR3 DNA: TGTGCCACCAGTGATCGCGGGGGCGCCCACAATGAGCAGTTCTTC
D gene: -
V gene: TRBV24-1
J gene: TRBJ2-1
clone size: many

CDR3 protein: CASSPRGTGRVDTQYF
CDR3 DNA: TGTGCCAGCAGCCCACGTGGGACAGGTCGTGTAGATACGCAGTATTTT
D gene: TRBD1
V gene: TRBV2
J gene: TRBJ2-3
clone size: few

CDR3 protein: CASMRWEAFF
CDR3 DNA: TGTGCCAGCATGAGGTGGGAAGCTTTCTTT
D gene: -
V gene: TRBV21-1
J gene: TRBJ1-1
clone size: once

CDR3 protein: CASSEIRRLAEETQYF
CDR3 DNA: TGTGCCAGCAGCGAAATCCGGCGGCTAGCGGAAGAGACCCAGTACTTC
D gene: TRBD2
V gene: TRBV6-1
J gene: TRBJ2-5
clone size: -

CDR3 protein: CSAPGRNTGELFF
CDR3 DNA: TGCAGTGCTCCGGGGAGGAACACCGGGGAGCTGTTTTTT
D gene: -
V gene: TRBV20-1
J gene: TRBJ2-2
clone size: many

CDR3 protein: CASHATPETQYF
CDR3 DNA: TGTGCCAGCCACGCCACCCCAGAGACCCAGTACTTC
D gene: -
V gene: TRBV28
J gene: TRBJ2-5
clone size: -

CDR3 protein: CSVEGHIQETQYF
CDR3 DNA: TGCAGCGTTGAGGGACATATACAAGAGACCCAGTACTTC
D gene: -
V gene: TRBV29-1
J gene: TRBJ2-5
clone size: -

CDR3 protein: CASSYPETGYSPLHF
CDR3 DNA: TGTGCCAGCAGTTACCCCGAGACCGGGTATTCACCCCTCCACTTT
D gene: -
V gene: TRBV6-6
J gene: TRBJ1-6
clone size: few

CDR3 protein: CAFTRGKVSEQYF
CDR3 DNA: TGTGCCTTCACCCGCGGTAAGGTGAGCGAGCAGTACTTC
D gene: -
V gene: TRBV30
J gene: TRBJ2-7
clone size: many

CDR3 protein: CASSPSLAGGEGDTQYF
CDR3 DNA: TGTGCCAGCTCACCGTCCCTAGCGGGAGGAGAGGGAGATACGCAGTATTTT
D gene: TRBD2
V gene: TRBV18
J gene: TRBJ2-3
clone size: many

CDR3 protein: CATSDGYVKETQYF
CDR3 DNA: TGTGCCACCTCAGATGGGTACGTCAAAGAGACCCAGTACTTC
D gene: -
V gene: TRBV18
J gene: TRBJ2-5
clone size: many

CDR3 protein: CASSPQVGLASDTQYF
CDR3 DNA: TGTGCCAGCAGCCCGCAAGTGGGACTAGCGTCAGATACGCAGTATTTT
D gene: TRBD2
V gene: TRBV7-2
J gene: TRBJ2-3
clone size: -

CDR3 protein: CASSYNPTAQGTEAFF
CDR3 DNA: TGTGCCAGCAGTTACAACCCGACCGCCCAGGGCACTGAAGCTTTCTTT
D gene: -
V gene: TRBV6-5
J gene: TRBJ1-1
clone size: many

CDR3 protein: CASSSPGLAKNIQYF
CDR3 DNA: TGTGCCAGCAGTTCCCCAGGACTAGCCAAAAACATTCAGTACTTC
D gene: -
V gene: TRBV28
J gene: TRBJ2-4
clone size: many

CDR3 protein: CASSPGPQGYGSGANVLTF
CDR3 DNA: TGCGCCAGCAGCCCTGGCCCTCAGGGGTATGGCTCTGGGGCCAACGTCCTGACTTTC
D gene: -
V gene: TRBV4-3
J gene: TRBJ2-6
clone size: -

CDR3 protein: CASSSPGGAYEQFF
CDR3 DNA: TGCGCCAGCAGCAGCCCCGGGGGGGCTTATGAGCAGTTCTTC
D gene: TRBD2
V gene: TRBV4-1
J gene: TRBJ2-1
clone size: many

CDR3 protein: CASRNMGTGLSSYNEQFF
CDR3 DNA: TGTGCCAGCAGGAACATGGGGACAGGCCTCAGCTCCTACAATGAGCAGTTCTTC
D gene: TRBD1
V gene: TRBV6-6
J gene: TRBJ2-1
clone size: many

CDR3 protein: CASSGEPDRSDTQYF
CDR3 DNA: TGTGCCAGCAGCGGAGAACCGGACAGGTCAGATACGCAGTATTTT
D gene: TRBD1
V gene: TRBV9
J gene: TRBJ2-3
clone size: few

CDR3 protein: CATRHDGNQPQHF
CDR3 DNA: TGCGCCACAAGGCACGATGGCAATCAGCCCCAGCATTTT
D gene: -
V gene: TRBV10-2
J gene: TRBJ1-5
clone size: -

CDR3 protein: CASSLGGRNTDTQYF
CDR3 DNA: TGTGCCAGCAGCTTAGGAGGGAGAAACACAGATACGCAGTATTTT
D gene: -
V gene: TRBV7-2
J gene: TRBJ2-3
clone size: many

CDR3 protein: CSAGLSGHQFF
CDR3 DNA: TGCAGCGCTGGACTGTCGGGACATCAGTTCTTC
D gene: -
V gene: TRBV29-1
J gene: TRBJ2-1
clone size: -

CDR3 protein: CASSTGTTDTQYF
CDR3 DNA: TGTGCCAGCAGCACCGGGACAACAGATACGCAGTATTTT
D gene: -
V gene: TRBV7-9
J gene: TRBJ2-3
clone size: many

CDR3 protein: CASSQVTAEKLFF
CDR3 DNA: TGTGCCAGCAGCCAAGTTACAGCTGAAAAACTGTTTTTT
D gene: -
V gene: TRBV4-2
J gene: TRBJ1-4
clone size: -

CDR3 protein: CSVAVSSTGELFF
CDR3 DNA: TGCAGCGTTGCGGTCTCTAGCACCGGGGAGCTGTTTTTT
D gene: -
V gene: TRBV29-1
J gene: TRBJ2-2
clone size: few

CDR3 protein: CASSLFLGTADTQYF
CDR3 DNA: TGTGCCAGCAGCTTATTTCTGGGGACGGCAGATACGCAGTATTTT
D gene: -
V gene: TRBV11-2
J gene: TRBJ2-3
clone size: many

CDR3 protein: CASRSTGTGGETQYF
CDR3 DNA: TGTGCCAGCAGGTCGACCGGGACAGGGGGAGAGACCCAGTACTTC
D gene: TRBD1
V gene: TRBV12-3/TRBV12-4
J gene: TRBJ2-5
clone size: many

CDR3 protein: CAGSGETTDTQYF
CDR3 DNA: TGTGCCGGTTCGGGAGAGACCACAGATACGCAGTATTTT
D gene: -
V gene: TRBV2
J gene: TRBJ2-3
clone size: many

CDR3 protein: CASSALAGETEAFF
CDR3 DNA: TGTGCCAGCAGTGCCCTCGCAGGGGAGACTGAAGCTTTCTTT
D gene: -
V gene: TRBV6-4
J gene: TRBJ1-1
clone size: many

CDR3 protein: CASSPSLLGTNEKLFF
CDR3 DNA: TGTGCCAGCAGCCCTTCCCTCTTAGGGACTAATGAAAAACTGTTTTTT
D gene: -
V gene: TRBV7-9
J gene: TRBJ1-4
clone size: many

CDR3 protein: CSAGRRTDTQYF
CDR3 DNA: TGCAGTGCCGGGAGGAGAACAGATACGCAGTATTTT
D gene: TRBD2
V gene: TRBV20-1
J gene: TRBJ2-3
clone size: many

CDR3 protein: CASSNPRTGEYGYTF
CDR3 DNA: TGTGCCAGTAGTAACCCGAGGACAGGGGAGTATGGCTACACCTTC
D gene: TRBD1
V gene: TRBV19
J gene: TRBJ1-2
clone size: many

CDR3 protein: CASIQQRGAGNEQFF
CDR3 DNA: TGTGCCAGCATCCAACAGCGGGGGGCAGGGAATGAGCAGTTCTTC
D gene: TRBD2
V gene: TRBV12-3/TRBV12-4
J gene: TRBJ2-1
clone size: many

CDR3 protein: CASKYLWGLDTEAFF
CDR3 DNA: TGTGCCAGCAAATATTTATGGGGGCTGGACACTGAAGCTTTCTTT
D gene: -
V gene: TRBV27
J gene: TRBJ1-1
clone size: many

CDR3 protein: CATSRDAGDAPYF
CDR3 DNA: TGTGCCACCAGCAGAGATGCGGGGGACGCGCCGTACTTC
D gene: TRBD2
V gene: TRBV15
J gene: TRBJ2-5
clone size: few

CDR3 protein: CASRQGFGYTF
CDR3 DNA: TGTGCCAGCAGACAGGGGTTTGGCTACACCTTC
D gene: TRBD1
V gene: TRBV28
J gene: TRBJ1-2
clone size: -

CDR3 protein: CASSQGQANTEAFF
CDR3 DNA: TGTGCCAGCTCACAAGGACAGGCCAACACTGAAGCTTTCTTT
D gene: TRBD1
V gene: TRBV18
J gene: TRBJ1-1
clone size: -

CDR3 protein: CASSPGGELFF
CDR3 DNA: TGTGCCAGCTCACCGGGCGGGGAGCTGTTTTTT
D gene: -
V gene: TRBV18
J gene: TRBJ2-2
clone size: many

CDR3 protein: CASSQGLAGVEQFF
CDR3 DNA: TGTGCCAGCAGCCAGGGACTAGCGGGAGTCGAGCAGTTCTTC
D gene: TRBD2
V gene: TRBV7-9
J gene: TRBJ2-1
clone size: -